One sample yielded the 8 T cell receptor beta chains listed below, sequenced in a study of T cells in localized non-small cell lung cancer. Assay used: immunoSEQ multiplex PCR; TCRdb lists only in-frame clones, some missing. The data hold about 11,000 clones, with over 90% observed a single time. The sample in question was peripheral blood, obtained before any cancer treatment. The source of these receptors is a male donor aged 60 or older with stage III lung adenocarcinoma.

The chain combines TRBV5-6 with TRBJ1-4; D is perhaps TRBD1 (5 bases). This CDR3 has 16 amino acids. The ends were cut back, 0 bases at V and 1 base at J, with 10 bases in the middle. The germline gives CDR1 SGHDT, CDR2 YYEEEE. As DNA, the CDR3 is TGTGCCAGCAGCTTGGGGCCCAGGGTAACTAATGAAAAACTGTTTTTT. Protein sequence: CASSLGPRVTNEKLFF.

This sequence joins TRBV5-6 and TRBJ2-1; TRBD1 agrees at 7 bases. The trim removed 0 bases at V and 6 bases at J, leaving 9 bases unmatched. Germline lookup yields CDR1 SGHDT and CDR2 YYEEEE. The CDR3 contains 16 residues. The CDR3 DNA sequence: TGTGCCAGCAGCTTGGATGCGGACAGGTTTCGCAATGAGCAGTTCTTC. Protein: CASSLDADRFRNEQFF.

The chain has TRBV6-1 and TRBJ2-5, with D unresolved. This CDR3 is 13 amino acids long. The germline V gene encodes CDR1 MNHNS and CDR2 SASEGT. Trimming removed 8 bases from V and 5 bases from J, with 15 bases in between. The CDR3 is CASSSRIEETQYF. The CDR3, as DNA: TGTGCCAGCTCCTCGAGGATAGAGGAGACCCAGTACTTC.

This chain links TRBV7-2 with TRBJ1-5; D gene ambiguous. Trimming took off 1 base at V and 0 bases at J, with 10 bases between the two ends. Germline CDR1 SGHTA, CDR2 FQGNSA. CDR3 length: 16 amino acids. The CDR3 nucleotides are TGTGCCAGCAGCTTAGGGGGAAGCTTTAGCAATCAGCCCCAGCATTTT. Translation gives CASSLGGSFSNQPQHF.

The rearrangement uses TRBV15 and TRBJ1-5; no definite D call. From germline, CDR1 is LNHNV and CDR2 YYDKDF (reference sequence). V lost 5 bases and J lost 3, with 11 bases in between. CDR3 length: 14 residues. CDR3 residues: CATSPEGYNQPQHF. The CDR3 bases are TGTGCCACCAGCCCTGAGGGTTACAATCAGCCCCAGCATTTT.

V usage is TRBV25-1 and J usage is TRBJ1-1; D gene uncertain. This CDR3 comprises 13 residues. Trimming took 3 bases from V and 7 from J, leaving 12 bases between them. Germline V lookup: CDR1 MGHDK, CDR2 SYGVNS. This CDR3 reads CASSDAGRFEAFF. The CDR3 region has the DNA TGTGCCAGCAGTGACGCAGGAAGATTTGAAGCTTTCTTT.

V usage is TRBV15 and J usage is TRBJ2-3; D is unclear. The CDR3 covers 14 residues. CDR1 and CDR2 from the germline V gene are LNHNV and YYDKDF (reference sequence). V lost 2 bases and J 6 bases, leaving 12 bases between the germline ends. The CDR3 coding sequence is TGTGCCACCAGCAGATCTCCTATCGGGGATACGCAGTATTTT. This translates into CATSRSPIGDTQYF.

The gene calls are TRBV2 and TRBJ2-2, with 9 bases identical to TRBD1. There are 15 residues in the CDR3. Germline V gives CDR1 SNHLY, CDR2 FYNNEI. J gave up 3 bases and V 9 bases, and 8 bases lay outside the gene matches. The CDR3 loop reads CASLIQGADTGELFF. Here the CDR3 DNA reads TGTGCCAGTTTAATACAGGGGGCGGACACCGGGGAGCTGTTTTTT.